One T cell receptor (beta chain) is described in this entry. This specimen belongs to a study of blood T cell repertoires in COVID-19. Study-level background: Material from acute and convalescent COVID-19 was sourced from the United States, Italy and Spain.

Study members were between about 18 and 95 years old and lived in 20 to 30 US regions. Clinical history as reported by participants underpinned cohort assignment. A PCR-confirmed or clinician-diagnosed COVID-19 case had contacted exposed participants within 2 weeks of entry. Profiling relied on immunoSEQ multiplex PCR, and the TCRdb table lists in-frame clones only, not all of them. The data contain 250,000 to 350,000 clones, 89% of them singletons. Trimming at V came to 6 bases and at J to 3 bases, leaving 5 bases not matched to a gene. Looked up from germline, CDR1 is MDHEN and CDR2 is SYDVKM. CDR3 length: 15 amino acids.

This clonotype was sampled from a woman aged 50 to 60 who had been exposed to COVID-19. The genes are TRBV28 and TRBJ1-4, with 9 bases fitting TRBD1. Input material: PBMCs or T cells enriched from blood (not recorded which). CDR3 sequence reads: CASRNRGPANEKLFF. The CDR3 DNA reads as TGTGCCAGCAGGAACAGGGGGCCGGCTAATGAAAAACTGTTTTTT.